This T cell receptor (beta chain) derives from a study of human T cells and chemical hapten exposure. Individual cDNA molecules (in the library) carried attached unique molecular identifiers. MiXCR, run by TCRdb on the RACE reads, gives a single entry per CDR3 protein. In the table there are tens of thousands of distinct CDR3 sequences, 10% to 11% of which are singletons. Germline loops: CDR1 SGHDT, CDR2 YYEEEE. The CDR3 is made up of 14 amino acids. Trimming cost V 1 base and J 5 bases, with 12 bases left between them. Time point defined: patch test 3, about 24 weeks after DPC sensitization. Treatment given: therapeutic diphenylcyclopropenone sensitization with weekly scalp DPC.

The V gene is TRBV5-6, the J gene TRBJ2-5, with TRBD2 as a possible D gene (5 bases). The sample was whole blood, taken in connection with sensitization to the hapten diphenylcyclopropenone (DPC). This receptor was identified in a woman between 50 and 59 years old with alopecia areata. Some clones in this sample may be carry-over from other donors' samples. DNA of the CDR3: TGTGCCAGCAGCTTGAGAGGGCCCCGGGAGACCCAGTACTTC. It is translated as CASSLRGPRETQYF. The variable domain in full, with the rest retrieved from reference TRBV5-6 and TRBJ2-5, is DAGVTQSPTHLIKTRGQQVTLRCSPKSGHDTVSWYQQALGQGPQFIFQYYEEEERQRGNFPDRFSGHQFPNYSSELNVNALLLGDSALYLCASSLRGPRETQYFGPGTRLLVL.